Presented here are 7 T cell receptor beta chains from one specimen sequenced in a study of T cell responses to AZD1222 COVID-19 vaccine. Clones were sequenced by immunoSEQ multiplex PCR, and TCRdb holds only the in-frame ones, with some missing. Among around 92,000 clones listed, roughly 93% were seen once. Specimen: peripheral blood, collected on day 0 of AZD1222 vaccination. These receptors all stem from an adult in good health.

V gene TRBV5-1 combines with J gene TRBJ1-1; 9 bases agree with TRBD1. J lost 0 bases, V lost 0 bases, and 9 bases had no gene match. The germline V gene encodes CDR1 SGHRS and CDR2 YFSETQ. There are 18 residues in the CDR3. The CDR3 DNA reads TGCGCCAGCAGCTTGGTCCGAGACAGGGGGATAATGAACACTGAAGCTTTCTTT. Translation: CASSLVRDRGIMNTEAFF.

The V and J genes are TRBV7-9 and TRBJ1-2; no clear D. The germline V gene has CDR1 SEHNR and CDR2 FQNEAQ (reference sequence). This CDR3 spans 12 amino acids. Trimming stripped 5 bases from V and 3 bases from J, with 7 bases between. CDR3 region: CASSGVDYGYTF. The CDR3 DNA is TGTGCCAGCAGCGGTGTTGACTATGGCTACACCTTC. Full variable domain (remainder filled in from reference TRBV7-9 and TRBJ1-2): DTGVSQNPRHKITKRGQNVTFRCDPISEHNRLYWYRQTLGQGPEFLTYFQNEAQLEKSRLLSDRFSAERPKGSFSTLEIQRTEQGDSAMYLCASSGVDYGYTFGSGTRLTVV.

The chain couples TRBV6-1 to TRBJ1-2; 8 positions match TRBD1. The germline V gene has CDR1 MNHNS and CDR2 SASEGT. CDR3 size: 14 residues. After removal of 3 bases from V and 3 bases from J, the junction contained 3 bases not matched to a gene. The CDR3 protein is CASSDTGGDYGYTF. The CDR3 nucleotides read TGTGCCAGCAGTGACACAGGGGGAGACTATGGCTACACCTTC.

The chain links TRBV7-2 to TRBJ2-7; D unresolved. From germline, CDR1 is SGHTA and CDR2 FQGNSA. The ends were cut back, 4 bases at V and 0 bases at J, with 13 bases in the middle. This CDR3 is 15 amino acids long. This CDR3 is CASSYPTLSSYEQYF. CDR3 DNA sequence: TGTGCCAGCAGCTATCCCACCCTGAGCTCCTACGAGCAGTACTTC.

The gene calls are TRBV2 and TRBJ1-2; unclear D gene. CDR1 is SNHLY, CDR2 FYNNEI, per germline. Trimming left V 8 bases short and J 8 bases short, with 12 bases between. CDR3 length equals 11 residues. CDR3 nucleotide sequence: TGTGCCAGCGGCATCGGGAGCGGCTACACCTTC. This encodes CASGIGSGYTF.

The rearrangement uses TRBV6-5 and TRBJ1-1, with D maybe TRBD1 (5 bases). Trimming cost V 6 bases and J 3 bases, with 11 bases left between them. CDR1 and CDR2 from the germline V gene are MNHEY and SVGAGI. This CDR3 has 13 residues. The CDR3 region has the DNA TGTGCCAGCAGGCGTGGGGGTGACACTGAAGCTTTCTTT. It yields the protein CASRRGGDTEAFF.

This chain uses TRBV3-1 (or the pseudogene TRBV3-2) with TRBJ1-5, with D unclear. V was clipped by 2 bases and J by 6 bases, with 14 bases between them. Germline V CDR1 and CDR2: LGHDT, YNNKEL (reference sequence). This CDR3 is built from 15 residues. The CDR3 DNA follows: TGTGCCAGCAGCCAAACGGTGGGTAGATTTCAGCCCCAGCATTTT. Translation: CASSQTVGRFQPQHF.